Shown below are 31 T cell receptor beta chains from a single sample sequenced in a study of CD8 T cells in Susac syndrome. Random-hexamer reverse transcription was applied to about 0.45 to 1 ug RNA. In TCRdb, the immunoSEQ multiplex PCR reads were re-called with MiXCR into one record per CDR3 protein. The table has some 180,000 distinct CDR3 sequences, approximately 95% seen once. Input material: CD4+ T cells from PBMCs. Source of these receptors: a human donor in good health.

V is TRBV5-1 and J is TRBJ1-2, with 7 bases aligning to TRBD1. Losses at the gene ends were 5 bases for V and 8 bases for J; bases not matched to a gene: 9. The CDR3 is made up of 13 amino acids. Germline V gives CDR1 SGHRS, CDR2 YFSETQ. The CDR3 is CASRSRDRRGYTF. CDR3 nucleotide sequence: TGCGCCAGCAGATCCCGGGACAGACGGGGCTACACCTTC.

This clonotype has just one count. V usage is TRBV5-1 and J usage is TRBJ2-5; D unclear. CDR1 and CDR2 (germline): SGHRS, YFSETQ. Trimming shortened V by 6 bases and J by 1 base, and 10 bases separated the two germline ends. The CDR3 has 13 amino acids. Written as DNA, the CDR3 is TGCGCCAGCACCATAAACCTCCAAGAGACCCAGTACTTC. Encoded protein: CASTINLQETQYF.

J is TRBJ1-1 and V is TRBV29-1; D call uncertain. CDR1 and CDR2 from the germline V gene are SQVTM and ANQGSEA. This CDR3 is 12 amino acids long. The CDR3 loop reads CTNARLNTEAFF. The DNA for the CDR3 is TGCACCAACGCCCGATTGAACACTGAAGCTTTCTTT.

The V call is TRBV7-6, the J call TRBJ2-7; 11 bases align to TRBD1. V was clipped by 0 bases and J by 6 bases; unmatched bases: 10. Germline lookup yields CDR1 SGHVS and CDR2 FNYEAQ. CDR3 length equals 17 residues. For the CDR3, the DNA is TGTGCCAGCAGCTTAGCGTTGGCCGGGACAGGGGGGATCGAGCAGTACTTC. Translated, it gives CASSLALAGTGGIEQYF.

CDR3 sequence reads: CASSHAAGYGNEQFF. The CDR3 bases are TGTGCCAGCAGTCATGCAGCGGGATATGGCAATGAGCAGTTCTTC. The V and J genes are TRBV6-2 or TRBV6-3 and TRBJ2-1, with 7 positions matching TRBD2. Germline V gene data show CDR1 as MNHEY and CDR2 as SVGEGT. Trimming cost V 5 bases and J 6 bases; bases outside gene matches: 10. The CDR3 runs to 15 residues.

V usage is TRBV7-3 and J usage is TRBJ2-1, with TRBD2 matching over 10 bases. With 5 bases clipped from V and 6 bases from J, the junction kept 4 bases outside the gene matches. The CDR3 loop spans 14 amino acids. In germline, CDR1 is SGHTA, CDR2 FQGTGA. In DNA form, the CDR3 reads TGTGCCAGCAGCCACGGGACTAGCGCCAATGAGCAGTTCTTC. It codes for CASSHGTSANEQFF.

The chain carries TRBV3-1 and TRBJ2-6, with D possibly TRBD2 on 7 matching bases. The CDR3 is made up of 17 amino acids. V was pared by 4 bases and J by 2 bases, with 15 bases between. Germline V gene lookup returns CDR1 LGHDT and CDR2 YNNKEL (reference sequence). This chain's CDR3 is CASSRGRGSTGANVLTF. CDR3 coding DNA: TGTGCCAGCAGCCGGGGGCGGGGGTCAACTGGGGCCAACGTCCTGACTTTC. The whole variable domain, filled in from reference TRBV3-1 and TRBJ2-6, reads DTAVSQTPKYLVTQMGNDKSIKCEQNLGHDTMYWYKQDSKKFLKIMFSYNNKELIINETVPNRFSPKSPDKAHLNLHINSLELGDSAVYFCASSRGRGSTGANVLTFGAGSRLTVL.

The chain couples TRBV12-3 or TRBV12-4 to TRBJ1-2, with D possibly matching TRBD1 (5 bases). V lost 5 bases to trimming and J lost 4 bases, with 17 bases between them. The CDR3 is made up of 15 amino acids. The CDR3 DNA reads TGTGCCAGCAGTCCAGGTGGGGCAGGCCCCTATGGCTACACCTTC. This encodes CASSPGGAGPYGYTF.

V is TRBV5-1 and J is TRBJ1-1; unclear D gene. Germline values: CDR1 SGHRS, CDR2 YFSETQ. V lost 0 bases, J lost 6 bases, and 3 bases lay in between. The CDR3 contains 11 residues. The CDR3 region has the DNA TGCGCCAGCAGCTTGGGACCTGAAGCTTTCTTT. This encodes CASSLGPEAFF.

This chain joins TRBV27 and TRBJ2-2, with D perhaps assigned TRBD1 or TRBD2 (5 bases each). V shed 6 bases and J shed 4 bases, with 15 bases lying between them. CDR3 length: 15 residues. Germline CDR1 reads MNHEY; CDR2 reads SMNVEV (reference sequence). The CDR3 protein is CASSLWGSGTGELFF. CDR3 sequence (DNA): TGTGCCAGCAGCCTGTGGGGGAGTGGCACCGGGGAGCTGTTTTTT.

The chain uses TRBV27 and TRBJ2-3; possible D gene TRBD2, 5 bases. Trimming removed 6 bases at V and 3 bases at J, with 13 bases between. This CDR3 has 14 amino acids. CDR1 MNHEY and CDR2 SMNVEV come from the germline V gene (reference sequence). The DNA for the CDR3 is TGTGCCAGCAGCCCACTGGGGAGAACAGATACGCAGTATTTT. Protein sequence: CASSPLGRTDTQYF.

The rearrangement uses TRBV3-1 and TRBJ2-7; TRBD1 aligns across 9 bases. Trimming removed 4 bases from V and 4 bases from J; junction bases left unmatched: 14. Germline V gene data show CDR1 as LGHDT and CDR2 as YNNKEL (reference sequence). The CDR3 spans 17 residues. CDR3: CASSPFPRTGAWYEQYF. The CDR3 region has the DNA TGTGCCAGCAGCCCATTCCCGAGGACAGGGGCATGGTACGAGCAGTACTTC.

This rearrangement joins TRBV6-1 to TRBJ2-2; weak D call: TRBD2 (6 bases). The CDR3 has 14 amino acids. V was trimmed by 8 bases and J by 3 bases, leaving 13 bases between them. Germline V gene lookup returns CDR1 MNHNS and CDR2 SASEGT. The CDR3 region has the DNA TGTGCCAGCCGTCTGCGGAGGGACACCGGGGAGCTGTTTTTT. It yields the protein CASRLRRDTGELFF.

This clonotype has only a few counts. The V call is TRBV28, the J call TRBJ2-2; D is unresolved. V lost 6 bases to trimming and J lost 0 bases, with 2 bases between them. Germline CDR1 and CDR2: MDHEN and SYDVKM. The CDR3 totals 12 residues. DNA of the CDR3: TGTGCCAGCAGCTCGAACACCGGGGAGCTGTTTTTT. It specifies CASSSNTGELFF.

V and J are TRBV3-1 and TRBJ2-7, with TRBD2 matching over 11 bases. Trimming cost V 4 bases and J 6 bases; bases outside gene matches: 2. Looked up from germline, CDR1 is LGHDT and CDR2 is YNNKEL (reference sequence). The CDR3 has 13 amino acids. The CDR3 region is CASSLSGRGEQYF. DNA for the CDR3: TGTGCCAGCAGCCTTAGCGGGAGGGGCGAGCAGTACTTC.

J is TRBJ2-2 and V is TRBV7-9; TRBD2 matches at 10 bases. With V trimmed by 8 bases and J by 4 bases, 13 bases remained unmatched. The germline gives CDR1 SEHNR, CDR2 FQNEAQ (reference sequence). The CDR3 extends over 17 amino acids. The CDR3 spells CASGPSGSGGSTGELFF. The CDR3 region has the DNA TGTGCCAGCGGGCCTAGCGGGAGTGGAGGAAGCACCGGGGAGCTGTTTTTT.

V and J are TRBV20-1 and TRBJ1-2; the match to TRBD1 covers 7 bases. The germline V gene has CDR1 DFQATT and CDR2 SNEGSKA (reference sequence). This CDR3 region has 13 residues. Trimming removed 5 bases from V and 1 base from J; junction bases left unmatched: 4. The CDR3 spells CSAWDSYNYGYTF. In DNA form, the CDR3 reads TGCAGTGCTTGGGACAGCTATAACTATGGCTACACCTTC.

The J gene is TRBJ2-2, the V gene TRBV12-3 or TRBV12-4, with D tentatively TRBD1 (6 bases). This CDR3 has 15 amino acids. Trimming left V 4 bases short and J 8 bases short, with 17 bases between. The DNA of the CDR3 is TGTGCCAGCAGTTCCCATACAGGGTCCATAGGGGAGCTGTTTTTT. This gives the protein CASSSHTGSIGELFF.

The rearrangement links TRBV20-1 to TRBJ2-5; D not resolved. The CDR3 spans 14 residues. The germline V and J ends were trimmed by 3 bases and 5 bases, with 16 bases remaining between them. Germline V gene data show CDR1 as DFQATT and CDR2 as SNEGSKA (reference sequence). CDR3 in DNA: TGCAGTGCTAGCGACCTTCGCCAGTCCGAGACCCAGTACTTC. This encodes CSASDLRQSETQYF.

The rearrangement joins TRBV24-1 to TRBJ2-5; the D gene is possibly TRBD2 (5 bases). This CDR3 contains 13 residues. The V gene's germline CDR1 is KGHDR and CDR2 SFDVKD. Trimming took 4 bases from V and 3 from J, leaving 8 bases between them. CDR3 region: CATSDVGEETQYF. The CDR3 bases are TGTGCCACCAGTGACGTGGGAGAAGAGACCCAGTACTTC.

The J gene is TRBJ2-2, the V gene TRBV5-1, with 8 bases lining up with TRBD2. Unmatched junction bases numbered 13, after V lost 6 bases and J lost 0 bases. CDR3 length: 18 residues. From germline, CDR1 is SGHRS and CDR2 YFSETQ. The DNA for the CDR3 is TGCGCCAGCACCTCCGTTAGCGGGAACCTCGCGAACACCGGGGAGCTGTTTTTT. This gives the protein CASTSVSGNLANTGELFF.

The chain uses TRBV27 and TRBJ2-1; TRBD1 matches 7 bases. The CDR3 runs 14 residues. V shed 3 bases, J shed 3 bases, and the junction held 2 bases outside the gene matches. Germline V gene lookup returns CDR1 MNHEY and CDR2 SMNVEV (reference sequence). The CDR3 DNA sequence: TGTGCCAGCAGTTTTGGGGACAGCTACAATGAGCAGTTCTTC. Translating gives CASSFGDSYNEQFF.

CDR3 sequence (DNA): TGTGCCAGCAGCCGCACAGGGGTGAGAGACGGGGCCAACGTCCTGACTTTC. This sequence encodes CASSRTGVRDGANVLTF. V usage is TRBV7-2 and J usage is TRBJ2-6, with 7 nucleotides matching TRBD1. The CDR3 length is 17 residues. The germline V gene has CDR1 SGHTA and CDR2 FQGNSA. V was clipped by 5 bases and J by 4 bases; unmatched bases: 11.

The chain combines TRBV20-1 with TRBJ2-1; D gene uncertain. Germline-derived CDR1 and CDR2 are DFQATT and SNEGSKA (reference sequence). V lost 7 bases and J lost 5, with 9 bases in between. The CDR3 runs 11 residues. The chain's CDR3 is CSGTQNNEQFF. The CDR3 bases are TGCAGTGGAACCCAAAACAATGAGCAGTTCTTC.

The chain uses TRBV4-2 and TRBJ2-3, with a possible D match to TRBD1 (5 bases). The ends were cut back, 5 bases at V and 2 bases at J, with 11 bases in the middle. The CDR3 totals 14 residues. Germline V gene data show CDR1 as LGHNA and CDR2 as YNFKEQ. The CDR3, as DNA: TGTGCCAGCAGCGACTGGGGCGTCACAGATACGCAGTATTTT. This codes for CASSDWGVTDTQYF.

The genes are TRBV20-1 and TRBJ1-5; D unresolved. Trimming shortened V by 6 bases and J by 4 bases, and 10 bases separated the two germline ends. The CDR3 sequence is 12 residues long. The germline V gene encodes CDR1 DFQATT and CDR2 SNEGSKA (reference sequence). CDR3 protein: CSAVTGNQPQHF. CDR3 nucleotides: TGCAGTGCCGTTACGGGGAATCAGCCCCAGCATTTT.

This clonotype was observed once. J is TRBJ2-5 and V is TRBV6-5, with TRBD1 matching 7 bases. Germline CDR1 is MNHEY and CDR2 is SVGAGI. With 6 bases clipped from V and 5 bases from J, the junction kept 12 bases outside the gene matches. This CDR3 has 15 amino acids. CDR3 in amino acids: CASSFNRDRGETQYF. The CDR3 bases are TGTGCCAGCAGCTTCAACCGGGACAGAGGGGAGACCCAGTACTTC.

The chain links TRBV29-1 to TRBJ1-1; D is ambiguous. CDR3 length: 13 residues. Germline V lookup: CDR1 SQVTM, CDR2 ANQGSEA. Trimming removed 8 bases at V and 1 base at J, with 14 bases between. The CDR3 DNA reads TGCAGCACCGATGGATCCGCGAACACTGAAGCTTTCTTT. The encoded protein is CSTDGSANTEAFF.

V is TRBV11-3 and J is TRBJ2-2; the match to TRBD1 covers 8 bases. Germline-derived CDR1 and CDR2 are SGHNT and YENEEA. CDR3 length: 15 residues. J was trimmed by 4 bases and V by 2 bases; bases with no gene match: 3. The CDR3 is CASSLSGGFTGELFF. The CDR3 coding sequence is TGTGCCAGCAGCTTATCAGGGGGCTTCACCGGGGAGCTGTTTTTT. The complete variable domain, with remaining parts taken from reference TRBV11-3 and TRBJ2-2, reads EAGVVQSPRYKIIEKKQPVAFWCNPISGHNTLYWYLQNLGQGPELLIRYENEEAVDDSQLPKDRFSAERLKGVDSTLKIQPAELGDSAVYLCASSLSGGFTGELFFGEGSRLTVL.

CDR3 bases: TGCAGCGCCGGTGGGGTCGGGCAAATTCAGTACTTC. Its protein product is CSAGGVGQIQYF. The gene calls are TRBV29-1 and TRBJ2-4; D ambiguous. Trimming pared 7 bases from V and 10 bases from J, leaving 17 bases between. Germline V gene lookup returns CDR1 SQVTM and CDR2 ANQGSEA. The CDR3 is 12 amino acids.

The V and J genes are TRBV11-3 and TRBJ2-1, with TRBD1 matching 9 bases. Germline V gene data show CDR1 as SGHNT and CDR2 as YENEEA. CDR3 length: 15 amino acids. The V segment lost 3 bases and the J segment 7 bases; nucleotides outside the gene matches: 7. CDR3 sequence (DNA): TGTGCCAGCAGCTTGAGGACAGGGGACGGTAATGAGCAGTTCTTC. This translates into CASSLRTGDGNEQFF.